This T cell receptor beta chain was sequenced for a study of identical twins. MiXCR was run by TCRdb on the 5' RACE reads, yielding one entry per CDR3 protein. Counted here are 550,000 to 800,000 distinct CDR3 sequences, about 7% occurring once; the ten biggest clones make up roughly 1.6%. There are many counts of this clonotype. The CDR3 extends over 14 amino acids. V was shortened by 4 bases and J by 1 base, with 12 bases between the two germline ends. CDR1 is SGHRS and CDR2 is YFSETQ in the germline V gene. These data were also reused for a study on yellow fever vaccine responses in identical twins.

The rearrangement joins TRBV5-1 to TRBJ2-7; D is possibly TRBD1 or TRBD2 (5 bases each). The receptor comes from a young woman in good health. The sample comprised PBMCs. This CDR3 is CASSPPGGSYEQYF. DNA of the CDR3: TGCGCCAGCAGCCCACCTGGGGGATCCTACGAGCAGTACTTC.